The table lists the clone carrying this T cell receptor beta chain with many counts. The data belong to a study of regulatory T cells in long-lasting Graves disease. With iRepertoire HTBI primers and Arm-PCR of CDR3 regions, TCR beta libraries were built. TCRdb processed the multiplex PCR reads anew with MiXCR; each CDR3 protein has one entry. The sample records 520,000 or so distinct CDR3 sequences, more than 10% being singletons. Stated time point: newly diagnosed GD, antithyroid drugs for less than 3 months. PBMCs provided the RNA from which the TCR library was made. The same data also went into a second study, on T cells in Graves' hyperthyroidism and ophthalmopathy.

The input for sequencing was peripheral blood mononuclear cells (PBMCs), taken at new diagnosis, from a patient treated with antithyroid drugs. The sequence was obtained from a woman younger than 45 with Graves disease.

The CDR3 is CASSQSTAIQETQYF. CDR3 sequence (DNA): TGCGCCAGCAGCCAATCAACGGCTATCCAAGAGACCCAGTACTTC. The chain carries TRBV4-1 and TRBJ2-5; D ambiguous. Germline V gives CDR1 MGHRA, CDR2 YSYEKL. CDR3 size: 15 residues. V was shortened by 2 bases and J by 1 base, with 11 bases between the two germline ends.